Below, one TCR beta chain is given with its context. These data are taken from a study of control samples from healthy donors and cancer patients. Repertoires were generated with immunoSEQ multiplex PCR, while TCRdb's copy carries only in-frame clones and drops some. The repertoire holds fewer than 200,000 clones, roughly 92% seen once, with roughly 1.5% in the top ten. V was clipped by 5 bases and J by 2 bases, with 13 bases between them. The germline V gene has CDR1 LGHDT and CDR2 YNNKEL (reference sequence). The CDR3 covers 14 residues. The source is a man aged 25 to 45 in good health. The sample comprised blood. The J gene is TRBJ2-7, the V gene TRBV3-1 (or the pseudogene TRBV3-2); TRBD2 might be the D (7 bases). The CDR3 sequence: CASSARGGAYEQYF. CDR3 nucleotide sequence: TGTGCCAGCAGCGCAAGGGGGGGGGCCTACGAGCAGTACTTC.